The TCR beta chain described here comes from a study of blood T cells in healthy people across ages. For the second PCR, which ran for roughly 6 to 12 cycles, a sample-barcoded 5' primer and a J-beta primer mix were used. Unique molecular identifiers of 12 random nucleotides labeled each cDNA. From the 5' RACE reads, TCRdb called clonotypes with MiXCR, one entry per CDR3 protein. The data contain about 800,000 distinct CDR3 sequences, 25% of them seen just once; the ten biggest clones take up more than 3%. Note on this clonotype: This may arise from a read error, as a much more abundant clone is one base away.

CDR1 SEHNR and CDR2 FQNEAQ come from the germline V gene (reference sequence). This CDR3 has 13 residues. The same data also went into a second study, on T cells of mothers and their children.

The rearrangement uses TRBV7-9 and TRBJ2-5; possibly TRBD2 for D (5 bases). The assigned J gene may be wrong: the sequence end matches TRBJ2-7 better. The source of this sequence is a boy between 5 and 17 years old in good health. Sequencing was done on a sample of blood. CDR3 DNA: TGTGCCAGCAACCTGACGGGAACCTACGAGCAGTACTTC. This encodes CASNLTGTYEQYF.